The sample holds one count of the clone carrying this TCR beta chain. The data were produced by immunoSEQ multiplex PCR, yet TCRdb's version contains in-frame clones alone and is incomplete. Among about 260,000 clones, about 91% were seen once, and the ten largest hold 1% to 1.5%. This study enrolled people aged about 18 to 100 from roughly 22 US geographic areas. Clinical history as reported by participants underpinned cohort assignment. The source of the sample is a study of blood T cell repertoires in COVID-19. From germline, CDR1 is SGHVS and CDR2 FQNEAQ. This CDR3 is 18 amino acids long. V dropped 5 bases and J dropped 7; count of bases not matched to a gene: 14.

The origin of this receptor is a woman in her thirties or forties with acute COVID-19. The sample comprised PBMCs or T cells enriched from blood (not recorded which). This sequence joins TRBV7-8 and TRBJ2-7; 16 bases are shared with TRBD2. The CDR3 loop is CASSGIFSGTSGRGEQYF. The CDR3 bases are TGTGCCAGCAGCGGAATTTTTTCCGGGACTAGCGGGAGGGGTGAGCAGTACTTC.